This T cell receptor (beta chain) comes out of a study of siplizumab effects on memory and regulatory T cells. On this clone itself: What it recognizes is unknown.

Some clones are missing from TCRdb's copy, which holds only in-frame ones; the method was immunoSEQ multiplex PCR. The sample yields around 94,000 clones, 80% to 95% seen once. CDR3 length: 19 amino acids. Per germline, CDR1 MDHEN and CDR2 SYDVKM. J lost 8 bases, V lost 5 bases, and 15 bases had no gene match. Study-wide points: Among sequences traceable to unstimulated CD4+ memory cells, alloreactive ones were significantly reduced by siplizumab. Where siplizumab was present, mappable alloreactive CD4+ clones averaged around 63% Treg-derived, compared with 25% to 30% in controls. There were only a minor fraction of alloreactive clones that mapped to unstimulated subsets.

The TCR sequence derives from a human donor in good health. The chain carries TRBV28 and TRBJ2-1; 16 nucleotides agree with TRBD2. The sequenced sample consisted of CD4+ T cells sorted from blood. The CDR3 is CASSIRQGLAGGIADEQFF. CDR3 DNA: TGTGCCAGCAGTATCCGACAGGGACTAGCGGGAGGGATCGCGGATGAGCAGTTCTTC.